Below, 15 T cell receptor beta chains from the same sample are listed, as sequenced in a study of response to subunit inactivated influenza vaccine. TCRdb recomputed calls from the RT-PCR reads with MiXCR, one row per CDR3 protein. Of about 830,000 distinct CDR3 sequences listed, approximately 17% are singletons. The specimen comprised PBMCs from blood, sampled more than 4 days after vaccination. The receptors were gathered from a man aged 50-59 years who received an inactivated influenza vaccine.

In its sample, this clonotype was seen a few times. The chain uses TRBV10-3 and TRBJ1-1, with TRBD1 matching over 9 bases. V was clipped by 5 bases and J by 1 base; unmatched bases: 5. CDR1 is ENHRY, CDR2 SYGVKD, per germline. The CDR3 runs to 15 residues. The CDR3 loop reads CAISTPGQGNTEAFF. In DNA form, the CDR3 reads TGTGCCATCAGTACCCCGGGACAGGGGAACACTGAAGCTTTCTTT.

The chain recombines TRBV20-1 with TRBJ1-1, with a tentative D call TRBD1 (5 bases). CDR3 length: 11 amino acids. The ends were cut back, 3 bases at V and 11 bases at J, with 13 bases in the middle. Germline lookup yields CDR1 DFQATT and CDR2 SNEGSKA (reference sequence). CDR3 region: CSARGGEGAFF. As DNA, the CDR3 is TGCAGTGCTAGGGGAGGGGAAGGGGCTTTCTTT.

The chain uses TRBV29-1 and TRBJ1-2, with unresolved D. CDR3 size: 14 residues. Germline CDR1 is SQVTM and CDR2 is ANQGSEA. V was cut by 2 bases and J by 0 bases, with 10 bases left in between. The CDR3, as DNA: TGCAGCGTTGAAACCCGAGGGTCTAACTATGGCTACACCTTC. It is translated as CSVETRGSNYGYTF.

V usage is TRBV12-3 or TRBV12-4 and J usage is TRBJ2-2; the D gene is possibly TRBD1 (5 bases). The CDR3 has 15 residues. The V and J ends lost 6 bases and 1 base respectively, with 12 bases between them. CDR3 DNA sequence: TGTGCCAGCAGGGGTCTAGGGGAGAACACCGGGGAGCTGTTTTTT. Encoded protein: CASRGLGENTGELFF.

This clonotype was counted a few times. This rearrangement joins TRBV5-1 to TRBJ2-1, with D possibly TRBD2 on 5 matching bases. Deletions cut 4 bases from V and 2 bases from J, with 13 bases between. Germline CDR1 and CDR2: SGHRS and YFSETQ. The CDR3 contains 15 residues. In DNA form, the CDR3 reads TGCGCCAGCAGCGGGAGCCCCGGGACCTACAATGAGCAGTTCTTC. Translating gives CASSGSPGTYNEQFF.

This clonotype was observed a handful of times. The chain joins TRBV12-3 or TRBV12-4 to TRBJ2-1, with 10 bases matching TRBD2. V gave up 6 bases and J gave up 3 bases; unmatched junction bases: 8. This CDR3 contains 16 residues. The chain's CDR3 is CASRIYRTSGYNEQFF. CDR3 coding DNA: TGTGCCAGCAGGATATACAGGACTAGCGGCTACAATGAGCAGTTCTTC.

The chain employs TRBV5-6 and TRBJ1-2; D is perhaps TRBD1 (6 bases). The V gene lost 0 bases and the J gene lost 2 bases, with 14 bases spanning the gap. This CDR3 is 16 amino acids long. Germline loops: CDR1 SGHDT, CDR2 YYEEEE. CDR3 sequence reads: CASSLDGGGGNYGYTF. The CDR3 DNA reads as TGTGCCAGCAGCTTGGATGGAGGGGGGGGAAACTATGGCTACACCTTC.

This sequence joins TRBV4-2 and TRBJ2-7; TRBD2 aligns across 12 bases. The ends lost 4 bases at V and 0 bases at J; junction bases unmatched: 7. The CDR3 contains 17 residues. Germline V gene sequence: CDR1 LGHNA, CDR2 YNFKEQ. The CDR3 loop reads CASSLMTSGGSSYEQYF. For the CDR3, the DNA is TGTGCCAGCAGCCTGATGACTAGCGGGGGCAGCTCCTACGAGCAGTACTTC.

This clonotype was seen only a few times. The chain employs TRBV20-1 and TRBJ2-7; a weak D match, TRBD1 (6 bases). The V gene lost 0 bases and the J gene lost 7 bases, with 25 bases spanning the gap. The CDR3 spans 17 residues. Germline V gene sequence: CDR1 DFQATT, CDR2 SNEGSKA (reference sequence). The CDR3 coding sequence is TGCAGTGCTAGAGAACCGGGACACCGTAAACGAACGGGGGAGCAGTACTTC. Amino acids: CSAREPGHRKRTGEQYF.

This sequence joins TRBV7-9 and TRBJ2-7, with D possibly matching TRBD2 (5 bases). Germline V gene lookup returns CDR1 SEHNR and CDR2 FQNEAQ (reference sequence). The CDR3 contains 13 residues. The V gene lost 1 base and the J gene lost 6 bases, with 10 bases spanning the gap. The CDR3 sequence is CASSLGGIREQYF. Here the CDR3 DNA reads TGTGCCAGCAGCTTAGGAGGGATTCGCGAGCAGTACTTC. The variable domain in full, completed from reference TRBV7-9 and TRBJ2-7, reads DTGVSQNPRHKITKRGQNVTFRCDPISEHNRLYWYRQTLGQGPEFLTYFQNEAQLEKSRLLSDRFSAERPKGSFSTLEIQRTEQGDSAMYLCASSLGGIREQYFGPGTRLTVT.

The J gene is TRBJ2-2, the V gene TRBV24-1; 10 bases are shared with TRBD2. CDR3 length: 17 amino acids. The V gene end was trimmed by 6 bases and the J gene end by 5 bases; junction bases not matched to a gene: 11. Germline values: CDR1 KGHDR, CDR2 SFDVKD. The CDR3 reads CATSRTTSGARTGELFF. The CDR3 DNA follows: TGTGCCACCAGTAGGACCACTAGCGGGGCTCGGACCGGGGAGCTGTTTTTT.

The chain carries TRBV9 and TRBJ2-2; tentative D call: TRBD1 (5 bases). The CDR3 contains 15 residues. Germline V gives CDR1 SGDLS, CDR2 YYNGEE. V shed 4 bases and J shed 4 bases, with 14 bases lying between them. The CDR3 sequence: CASSRGRVLTGELFF. CDR3 coding DNA: TGTGCCAGCAGCCGCGGCAGGGTACTCACCGGGGAGCTGTTTTTT.

This clonotype has a handful of counts. This chain uses TRBV27 with TRBJ1-1; TRBD1 is a possible D gene (6 bases). Deletions cut 6 bases from V and 3 bases from J, with 14 bases between. The CDR3 contains 14 residues. The germline CDR1 and CDR2 sequences are MNHEY and SMNVEV (reference sequence). The CDR3 spells CASSRGRRDTEAFF. The CDR3 bases are TGTGCCAGCAGCCGGGGGCGCAGGGACACTGAAGCTTTCTTT.

This clonotype was picked up a small number of times. V gene TRBV7-6 combines with J gene TRBJ2-3; D call uncertain. Trimming removed 1 base at V and 3 bases at J, with 8 bases between. Germline CDR1 SGHVS, CDR2 FNYEAQ. This CDR3 comprises 14 residues. Here the CDR3 DNA reads TGTGCCAGCAGCTTAGTTCATGGGACAGATACGCAGTATTTT. Encoded protein: CASSLVHGTDTQYF.

The chain carries TRBV15 and TRBJ2-2, with TRBD1 matching over 7 bases. V trimming: 1 base; J trimming: 3 bases; junction bases outside the gene matches: 2. The germline gives CDR1 LNHNV, CDR2 YYDKDF (reference sequence). The CDR3 totals 15 residues. The CDR3 sequence: CATSRGDRDTGELFF. Written as DNA, the CDR3 is TGTGCCACCAGCAGAGGGGACAGAGACACCGGGGAGCTGTTTTTT.